This entry lists 21 T cell receptor beta chains sequenced from one sample in a study of shared clonotypes between healthy human individuals. TCRdb keeps only in-frame clones here, not all; method: immunoSEQ multiplex PCR. The repertoire includes about 1.5 million clones, roughly 96% of them detected once, and approximately 1% sits in the top ten. Sequencing was done on a sample of naive CD4+ T cells sorted from blood. Indicated subset: CD45RA+ positively selected. The receptors here all came from a man aged 30-40 years in good health.

The V gene is TRBV5-1, the J gene TRBJ2-7, with 11 bases aligning to TRBD2. Germline CDR1 is SGHRS and CDR2 is YFSETQ. The CDR3 extends over 17 amino acids. Trimming cost V 0 bases and J 7 bases; bases outside gene matches: 12. CDR3 DNA sequence: TGCGCCAGCAGCTTGGTTTCTAGCGGGAGGACATTGGGGGAGCAGTACTTC. Translating gives CASSLVSSGRTLGEQYF.

About this clone: The sample contains more than one DNA sequence encoding this CDR3. The chain links TRBV6-1 to TRBJ2-7; 11 nucleotides match TRBD2. The CDR3 covers 14 residues. CDR1 and CDR2 (germline): MNHNS, SASEGT. The junction had 4 bases not matched to a gene; V was cut back by 3 bases and J by 6 bases. CDR3 in DNA: TGTGCCAGCAGTGAGCTAGCGGGAGGCTCCGAGCAGTACTTC. Translation gives CASSELAGGSEQYF.

As DNA, the CDR3 is TGTGCCAGCAGCTTAGGGGTTTTTAGAGGTGTTAACGAAAAACTGTTTTTT. This sequence encodes CASSLGVFRGVNEKLFF. The rearrangement uses TRBV7-2 and TRBJ1-4; D is unclear. The CDR3 runs 17 residues. V shed 1 base and J shed 8 bases, with 20 bases lying between them. Per germline, CDR1 SGHTA and CDR2 FQGNSA.

This rearrangement joins TRBV4-1 to TRBJ2-1, with TRBD1 matching over 9 bases. Germline V gene data show CDR1 as MGHRA and CDR2 as YSYEKL. V dropped 2 bases and J dropped 8; count of bases not matched to a gene: 7. The CDR3 extends over 15 amino acids. The CDR3 spells CASSQPGTGIDEQFF. The DNA of the CDR3 is TGCGCCAGCAGCCAACCCGGGACAGGGATTGATGAGCAGTTCTTC.

The V and J genes are TRBV7-2 and TRBJ1-3, with TRBD1 as a possible D gene (6 bases). V dropped 2 bases and J dropped 6 bases, with 26 bases sitting between them. Germline loops: CDR1 SGHTA, CDR2 FQGNSA. This CDR3 contains 19 residues. The CDR3 sequence: CASSLRGVETTSLINTIYF. Here the CDR3 DNA reads TGTGCCAGCAGCTTAAGGGGGGTCGAGACCACTAGTTTGATAAACACCATATATTTT.

The chain employs TRBV5-1 and TRBJ2-5, with no clear D. The V end was cut by 4 bases, the J end by 5 bases, with 9 bases between. The CDR3 is made up of 12 amino acids. Germline V gives CDR1 SGHRS, CDR2 YFSETQ. The CDR3 nucleotides are TGCGCCAGCAGCCAAAATGCGGAGACCCAGTACTTC. Residues: CASSQNAETQYF.

This chain connects TRBV6-1 to TRBJ1-5; TRBD1 aligns across 8 bases. The V and J ends lost 8 bases and 4 bases, in that order; junction bases with no gene match: 7. Looked up from germline, CDR1 is MNHNS and CDR2 is SASEGT. The CDR3 is 14 residues long. The CDR3, as DNA: TGTGCCAGCGGGGGGACAGGCCTAAATCAGCCCCAGCATTTT. Translation: CASGGTGLNQPQHF.

This chain connects TRBV7-3 to TRBJ1-1; the D gene is possibly TRBD1 (5 bases). The germline CDR1 and CDR2 sequences are SGHTA and FQGTGA. The CDR3 sequence is 15 residues long. V was trimmed by 2 bases and J by 0 bases, leaving 10 bases between them. CDR3 in amino acids: CASSLSTEMNTEAFF. The DNA for the CDR3 is TGTGCCAGCAGCTTATCGACAGAAATGAACACTGAAGCTTTCTTT.

The chain carries TRBV2 and TRBJ2-1, with 7 bases that match TRBD1. This CDR3 is 14 amino acids long. The germline gives CDR1 SNHLY, CDR2 FYNNEI. J gave up 5 bases and V 4 bases, and 5 bases lay outside the gene matches. CDR3: CASSGWDRHNEQFF. CDR3 in DNA: TGTGCCAGCAGTGGGTGGGACAGACACAATGAGCAGTTCTTC.

This clone was counted a single time. The rearrangement links TRBV7-9 to TRBJ2-7, with D maybe TRBD2 (5 bases). With 1 base removed from V and 4 bases from J, the gap between germline ends came to 17 bases. The CDR3 is 16 residues long. Per germline, CDR1 SEHNR and CDR2 FQNEAQ (reference sequence). This CDR3 is CASSLVPGRGKYEQYF. As DNA, the CDR3 is TGTGCCAGCAGCTTAGTGCCGGGAAGAGGGAAGTACGAGCAGTACTTC.

In regard to this clone: Sequence at one end of the junction differs from germline and may be a read error. The V gene is TRBV5-1, the J gene TRBJ2-1; perhaps TRBD2 as D (6 bases). The germline CDR1 and CDR2 sequences are SGHRS and YFSETQ. This CDR3 has 17 residues. The CDR3 here is CANSQRLVEYSWNEQFF. The CDR3 DNA reads TGCGCCAACAGCCAACGACTAGTGGAATACTCCTGGAATGAGCAGTTCTTC.

As regards this clone: This sequence may be a read error, since a much larger clone differs from it by one base. Other DNA sequences of this sample code for an identical CDR3. The V gene is TRBV18, the J gene TRBJ2-3; D gene uncertain. V shed 3 bases and J shed 3 bases, with 4 bases lying between them. Germline V gives CDR1 KGHSH, CDR2 LQKENI. There are 12 residues in the CDR3. The CDR3 DNA sequence: TGTGCCAGCTCACCTAGAACAGATACGCAGTATTTT. It yields the protein CASSPRTDTQYF.

On this clone itself: This specimen includes other DNA sequences encoding the same CDR3. The gene calls are TRBV5-6 and TRBJ2-7, with 12 bases fitting TRBD2. The CDR3 has 15 amino acids. The ends lost 2 bases at V and 3 bases at J; junction bases unmatched: 3. CDR1 and CDR2 (germline): SGHDT, YYEEEE. CDR3 residues: CASSFGTSGYYEQYF. As DNA, the CDR3 is TGTGCCAGCAGCTTTGGGACTAGCGGGTACTACGAGCAGTACTTC. Full variable domain (missing parts from reference TRBV5-6 and TRBJ2-7): DAGVTQSPTHLIKTRGQQVTLRCSPKSGHDTVSWYQQALGQGPQFIFQYYEEEERQRGNFPDRFSGHQFPNYSSELNVNALLLGDSALYLCASSFGTSGYYEQYFGPGTRLTVT.

Note on this clone: Other DNA sequences of this sample code for an identical CDR3. The rearrangement uses TRBV18 and TRBJ2-5; D might be TRBD1 (6 bases). The CDR3 loop spans 13 amino acids. Germline CDR1 reads KGHSH; CDR2 reads LQKENI. The V end was cut by 6 bases, the J end by 3 bases, with 11 bases between. This chain's CDR3 is CASSQDREETQYF. For the CDR3, the DNA is TGTGCCAGCTCCCAGGACAGAGAAGAGACCCAGTACTTC.

As regards this clone: Other nucleotide sequences from this sample produce the same CDR3. This rearrangement joins TRBV2 to TRBJ1-5; D is unresolved. The CDR3 consists of 11 residues. V was shortened by 6 bases and J by 3 bases, with 3 bases between the two germline ends. The V gene's germline CDR1 is SNHLY and CDR2 FYNNEI. The CDR3 spells CASSDNQPQHF. The CDR3 region has the DNA TGTGCCAGCAGCGACAATCAGCCCCAGCATTTT.

This clone was seen a single time. The chain links TRBV27 to TRBJ2-7, with TRBD2 identical over 7 bases. V trimming: 11 bases; J trimming: 2 bases; junction bases outside the gene matches: 15. This CDR3 comprises 15 residues. The germline gives CDR1 MNHEY, CDR2 SMNVEV (reference sequence). CDR3 coding DNA: TGTGCCGTAAGGGGATTTGGGGGAGGGCCCTACGAGCAGTACTTC. Its translation is CAVRGFGGGPYEQYF.

This sequence joins TRBV9 and TRBJ2-7; 10 bases align to TRBD1. V was pared by 3 bases and J by 5 bases, with 11 bases of the junction left unmatched. CDR1 is SGDLS, CDR2 YYNGEE, per germline. There are 16 residues in the CDR3. CDR3 nucleotides: TGTGCCAGCAGCGGTAGCCGGGACAGGGGAATGGACGAGCAGTACTTC. Translating gives CASSGSRDRGMDEQYF.

V gene TRBV5-1 combines with J gene TRBJ2-7; 10 bases fit TRBD2. After removal of 0 bases from V and 7 bases from J, the junction contained 7 bases not matched to a gene. This CDR3 contains 15 residues. Germline CDR1 is SGHRS and CDR2 is YFSETQ. DNA of the CDR3: TGCGCCAGCAGCTTGGCTAGCGGGAGAGGTCGGGAGCAGTACTTC. It translates to CASSLASGRGREQYF.

This clone has more than one count but fewer than ten. The sample holds other DNA sequences that translate to the same CDR3. The chain uses TRBV2 and TRBJ1-5; D is uncertain. Per germline, CDR1 SNHLY and CDR2 FYNNEI. The ends were cut back, 4 bases at V and 0 bases at J, with 1 base in the middle. The CDR3 is made up of 12 amino acids. CDR3 sequence reads: CASSGSNQPQHF. CDR3 sequence (DNA): TGTGCCAGCAGTGGTAGCAATCAGCCCCAGCATTTT.

This chain links TRBV7-6 with TRBJ2-7; D is unclear. Trimming took 5 bases from V and 4 from J, leaving 12 bases between them. The CDR3 extends over 13 amino acids. Germline V gene sequence: CDR1 SGHVS, CDR2 FNYEAQ. The CDR3 sequence is CASSHSTDYEQYF. DNA of the CDR3: TGTGCCAGCAGCCACAGCACAGATTACGAGCAGTACTTC.

V and J are TRBV6-5 and TRBJ1-1; no reliable D call. The ends were cut back, 7 bases at V and 4 bases at J, with 10 bases in the middle. Germline V gives CDR1 MNHEY, CDR2 SVGAGI. The CDR3 spans 12 residues. CDR3 protein: CASTRGGTEAFF. The CDR3 DNA reads TGTGCCAGCACCCGTGGCGGCACTGAAGCTTTCTTT.